Following are 28 T cell receptor beta chains from one sample sequenced in a study of read filtering for tumor transcriptome and immune sequencing. The library was built from about 400 ng RNA with molecular barcoded adaptors for alpha/delta and beta/gamma chains. Each CDR3 protein gets one entry after TCRdb re-called the reads with MiXCR. The table lists approximately 61,000 distinct CDR3 sequences, around 21% of them singletons. Sequencing was performed on a population of CD138-negative cells sorted from bone marrow. These receptors were collected from a donor older than 35 with multiple myeloma.

Ten or more counts support this clonotype. The chain has TRBV29-1 and TRBJ1-1, with unresolved D. V lost 4 bases and J lost 2, with 14 bases in between. Germline values: CDR1 SQVTM, CDR2 ANQGSEA. The CDR3 is 14 residues long. The CDR3 bases are TGCAGCGTTGTCAATCGGGAGGGTAACACTGAAGCTTTCTTT. Translated: CSVVNREGNTEAFF.

A word on this clonotype: This sequence may be a read error, since a much larger clone differs from it by one base. The rearrangement joins TRBV7-2 to TRBJ1-4; D perhaps matches TRBD1 (5 bases). Per germline, CDR1 SGHTA and CDR2 FQGNSA. Trimming removed 5 bases at V and 12 bases at J, with 25 bases between. There are 16 residues in the CDR3. CDR3 sequence: CASSQIPGPWSEELFF. CDR3 nucleotides: TGTGCCAGCAGCCAAATTCCGGGACCTTGGTCCGAAGAACTGTTTTTT.

This clonotype appeared many times. V is TRBV20-1 and J is TRBJ2-1, with TRBD1 as a possible D gene (6 bases). V was cut by 6 bases and J by 7 bases, with 10 bases left in between. The length of the CDR3 is 11 residues. Germline V gene data show CDR1 as DFQATT and CDR2 as SNEGSKA (reference sequence). The DNA for the CDR3 is TGCAGTGCGACGACAGGTAATGAGCAGTTCTTC. Translating gives CSATTGNEQFF.

This clonotype was found many times. This chain connects TRBV5-5 to TRBJ2-1; 11 bases are shared with TRBD2. Germline values: CDR1 SGHKS, CDR2 YYEKEE (reference sequence). The V and J ends lost 4 bases and 5 bases, in that order; junction bases with no gene match: 8. The CDR3 contains 16 residues. CDR3 sequence reads: CASSRGLADPDNEQFF. CDR3 DNA sequence: TGTGCCAGCAGCCGGGGACTAGCGGACCCTGACAATGAGCAGTTCTTC.

This clonotype came up a few times. The CDR3 spells CASRKTGQVGLNNQPQHF. The CDR3 bases are TGTGCCAGCCGAAAGACAGGACAGGTCGGCCTAAACAATCAGCCCCAGCATTTT. The chain employs TRBV27 and TRBJ1-5; TRBD1 aligns across 7 bases. CDR1 and CDR2 from the germline V gene are MNHEY and SMNVEV (reference sequence). Trimming removed 8 bases from V and 3 bases from J; junction bases left unmatched: 19. The CDR3 consists of 18 residues.

The table lists this clonotype with many counts. The CDR3 sequence: CASIRGSNQPQHF. CDR3 DNA: TGTGCCAGCATCAGGGGTAGCAATCAGCCCCAGCATTTT. V and J are TRBV6-1 and TRBJ1-5, with D maybe TRBD1 (6 bases). Germline-derived CDR1 and CDR2 are MNHNS and SASEGT. V was cut by 7 bases and J by 0 bases, with 7 bases left in between. The CDR3 sequence is 13 residues long.

This chain links TRBV11-2 with TRBJ2-7; 9 nucleotides line up with TRBD2. CDR3 length equals 17 residues. The junction had 16 bases not matched to a gene; V was cut back by 6 bases and J by 4 bases. CDR1 and CDR2 (germline): SGHAT, FQNNGV. The CDR3 region is CASSSSYGSGRPYEQYF. CDR3 DNA sequence: TGTGCCAGCAGTTCCAGTTATGGTAGCGGGAGACCGTACGAGCAGTACTTC.

This clonotype was seen ten or more times. This chain connects TRBV20-1 to TRBJ2-5, with D possibly matching TRBD2 (6 bases). The germline V gene encodes CDR1 DFQATT and CDR2 SNEGSKA (reference sequence). The length of the CDR3 is 15 residues. V dropped 4 bases and J dropped 6 bases, with 21 bases sitting between them. The CDR3, as DNA: TGCAGTGCTACTGCCCGGGGGACTTTAGGAAAGACCCAGTACTTC. Amino acid sequence: CSATARGTLGKTQYF.

The V gene is TRBV19, the J gene TRBJ2-3, with unresolved D. V lost 7 bases and J lost 2, with 13 bases in between. The germline gives CDR1 LNHDA, CDR2 SQIVND (reference sequence). The CDR3 consists of 14 residues. The CDR3 region has the DNA TGTGCCAGTACCGGGCATATCTCCACAGATACGCAGTATTTT. Translating it yields CASTGHISTDTQYF. Combining the CDR3 with reference TRBV19 and TRBJ2-3 gives the whole variable domain DGGITQSPKYLFRKEGQNVTLSCEQNLNHDAMYWYRQDPGQGLRLIYYSQIVNDFQKGDIAEGYSVSREKKESFPLTVTSAQKNPTAFYLCASTGHISTDTQYFGPGTRLTVL.

This clonotype was seen many times. The V and J genes are TRBV5-1 and TRBJ2-3; D ambiguous. The CDR3 consists of 15 residues. Between the trimmed V and J ends, which lost 4 bases and 0 bases, there was a span of 12 bases. The germline V gene has CDR1 SGHRS and CDR2 YFSETQ. CDR3 amino acids: CASSLESQSTDTQYF. The CDR3 DNA follows: TGCGCCAGCAGCCTGGAGTCGCAGAGCACAGATACGCAGTATTTT.

This clonotype was counted at least ten times. The rearrangement joins TRBV6-6 to TRBJ1-5; 7 bases are a match to TRBD1. CDR3 length: 16 residues. In germline, CDR1 is MNHNY, CDR2 SVGAGI (reference sequence). The ends lost 5 bases at V and 3 bases at J; junction bases unmatched: 10. The CDR3 sequence: CASSVWGRGDNQPQHF. For the CDR3, the DNA is TGTGCCAGCAGTGTGTGGGGCAGGGGGGACAATCAGCCCCAGCATTTT.

A note on this clonotype: A read error may be the cause here, since a much bigger clone is one base away. The chain employs TRBV5-4 and TRBJ2-1; D not certain. The CDR3 spans 13 residues. Germline V gene sequence: CDR1 SGHNT, CDR2 YYREEE (reference sequence). Trimming took off 0 bases at V and 9 bases at J, with 10 bases between the two ends. The CDR3 sequence is CASSLVGPGEQFF. For the CDR3, the DNA is TGTGCCAGCAGCTTGGTCGGTCCGGGTGAGCAGTTCTTC.

This clonotype is medium-sized. The chain links TRBV28 to TRBJ2-7; 9 bases line up with TRBD2. Germline lookup yields CDR1 MDHEN and CDR2 SYDVKM. CDR3 length: 15 amino acids. Germline trimming cut 7 bases from V and 0 bases from J; bases unmatched to any gene: 7. The chain's CDR3 is CASTISGSPSYEQYF. The CDR3 nucleotides are TGTGCCAGCACTATTAGCGGGAGTCCCTCCTACGAGCAGTACTTC.

As for this clonotype: With a much larger clone just one base away, this may be a read error. V usage is TRBV12-3 or TRBV12-4 and J usage is TRBJ1-1, with 7 bases fitting TRBD1. After removal of 3 bases from V and 0 bases from J, the junction contained 7 bases not matched to a gene. The CDR3 runs to 16 residues. The CDR3 DNA is TGTGCCAGCAGTTTTCTAGGGACAGTCGTGAACACTGAAGCTTTCTTT. As protein: CASSFLGTVVNTEAFF.

This clonotype was counted ten times or more. V usage is TRBV12-2 and J usage is TRBJ2-5; the table's TRBD1 call for D was not verified on the DNA. TRBV12-2 is described as a pseudogene. This CDR3 comprises 10 residues. CDR3 bases: TGTGCAAGTCGCTTCAACAGGGAGTACTTC. This translates into CASRFNREYF.

This clonotype has a count of ten or more. The genes are TRBV4-1 and TRBJ2-1; TRBD2 matches at 11 bases. J was trimmed by 4 bases and V by 3 bases; bases with no gene match: 2. Germline loops: CDR1 MGHRA, CDR2 YSYEKL. The CDR3 runs to 15 residues. CDR3 residues: CASSQTSGTYNEQFF. DNA of the CDR3: TGCGCCAGCAGCCAGACTAGCGGGACATACAATGAGCAGTTCTTC.

In its sample, this clonotype was seen many times. The chain has TRBV6-1 and TRBJ2-6; D remains unclear. V was trimmed by 6 bases and J by 1 base, leaving 10 bases between them. Germline lookup yields CDR1 MNHNS and CDR2 SASEGT. The CDR3 is made up of 15 amino acids. The CDR3: CASRGGGSGANVLTF. CDR3 bases: TGTGCCAGCAGGGGCGGTGGTTCTGGGGCCAACGTCCTGACTTTC.

This clonotype came up many times. The chain links TRBV5-1 to TRBJ2-3, with TRBD2 identical over 8 bases. The V segment lost 0 bases and the J segment 5 bases; nucleotides outside the gene matches: 8. Germline V lookup: CDR1 SGHRS, CDR2 YFSETQ. There are 16 residues in the CDR3. The DNA for the CDR3 is TGCGCCAGCAGCTTGGAACGGGGGGGCGGGGGAGATACGCAGTATTTT. It specifies CASSLERGGGGDTQYF. Full variable domain (rest looked up from reference TRBV5-1 and TRBJ2-3): KAGVTQTPRYLIKTRGQQVTLSCSPISGHRSVSWYQQTPGQGLQFLFEYFSETQRNKGNFPGRFSGRQFSNSRSEMNVSTLELGDSALYLCASSLERGGGGDTQYFGPGTRLTVL.

This clonotype was counted ten times or more. The chain has TRBV5-1 and TRBJ1-1; D might be TRBD1 (6 bases). This CDR3 is built from 15 residues. Germline V gene sequence: CDR1 SGHRS, CDR2 YFSETQ. V was shortened by 2 bases and J by 0 bases, with 11 bases between the two germline ends. In nucleotides, the CDR3 is TGCGCCAGCAGCTTTATCACAGGGATGAACACTGAAGCTTTCTTT. Its protein is CASSFITGMNTEAFF.

This clonotype was picked up many times. This CDR3 reads CASVWTGEHAGELFF. The CDR3, as DNA: TGTGCCAGCGTATGGACCGGGGAGCACGCCGGGGAGCTGTTTTTT. The chain uses TRBV6-1 and TRBJ2-2; a possible D gene is TRBD2 (5 bases). V lost 8 bases and J lost 6, with 19 bases in between. This CDR3 spans 15 amino acids. Germline loops: CDR1 MNHNS, CDR2 SASEGT.

This clonotype was seen ten or more times. This chain connects TRBV7-6 to TRBJ2-6; TRBD2 is a possible D gene (6 bases). Trimming cost V 1 base and J 2 bases, with 9 bases left between them. The germline V gene has CDR1 SGHVS and CDR2 FNYEAQ. The CDR3 is made up of 16 amino acids. In DNA form, the CDR3 reads TGTGCCAGCAGCTTAGGAGGAGGGGCTGGGGCCAACGTCCTGACTTTC. This sequence encodes CASSLGGGAGANVLTF.

As regards this clonotype: Possible read error: a much larger clone is one base away. J is TRBJ1-4 and V is TRBV7-2; 7 bases fit TRBD1. V lost 2 bases and J lost 8; bases outside the gene matches: 8. The CDR3 extends over 15 amino acids. The germline V gene encodes CDR1 SGHTA and CDR2 FQGNSA. The CDR3 sequence: CASSLQTGSREKLFF. CDR3 in DNA: TGTGCCAGCAGCTTACAGACAGGGAGTAGAGAAAAACTGTTTTTT. Full variable domain (remainder filled in from reference TRBV7-2 and TRBJ1-4): GAGVSQSPSNKVTEKGKDVELRCDPISGHTALYWYRQSLGQGLEFLIYFQGNSAPDKSGLPSDRFSAERTGGSVSTLTIQRTQQEDSAVYLCASSLQTGSREKLFFGSGTQLSVL.

This clonotype was counted at least ten times. DNA for the CDR3: TGTGCCAGCAGCCCCATGGGGTTGGGACGGAACAATGAGCAGTTCTTC. Its translation: CASSPMGLGRNNEQFF. The chain joins TRBV11-3 to TRBJ2-1; D may be TRBD1 or TRBD2 (5 bases each). CDR1 is SGHNT, CDR2 YENEEA, per germline. The CDR3 contains 16 residues. Deletions cut 5 bases from V and 5 bases from J, with 19 bases between.

This clonotype was counted a single time. The chain combines TRBV2 with TRBJ1-2, with 9 bases lining up with TRBD1. V lost 4 bases to trimming and J lost 4 bases; unmatched junction nucleotides: 4. This CDR3 spans 14 amino acids. Per the germline V gene, CDR1 is SNHLY and CDR2 is FYNNEI. The CDR3 region is CASSVDRGTYGYTF. For the CDR3, the DNA is TGTGCCAGCAGTGTCGACAGGGGGACCTATGGCTACACCTTC. Based on the CDR3 plus reference TRBV2 and TRBJ1-2, the full variable domain is EPEVTQTPSHQVTQMGQEVILRCVPISNHLYFYWYRQILGQKVEFLVSFYNNEISEKSEIFDDQFSVERPDGSNFTLKIRSTKLEDSAMYFCASSVDRGTYGYTFGSGTRLTVV.

In its sample, this clonotype was seen many times. V and J are TRBV28 and TRBJ2-1; D is perhaps TRBD1 (6 bases). This CDR3 spans 16 amino acids. Germline values: CDR1 MDHEN, CDR2 SYDVKM. The V end lost 4 bases, the J end lost 7 bases, and 20 bases lay between the germline ends. The CDR3 reads CASSSPPGVVLNEQFF. CDR3 sequence (DNA): TGTGCCAGCAGTTCTCCCCCAGGGGTAGTATTGAATGAGCAGTTCTTC. Drawing the rest from reference TRBV28 and TRBJ2-1, the complete variable domain is DVKVTQSSRYLVKRTGEKVFLECVQDMDHENMFWYRQDPGLGLRLIYFSYDVKMKEKGDIPEGYSVSREKKERFSLILESASTNQTSMYLCASSSPPGVVLNEQFFGPGTRLTVL.

The sample holds a few counts of this clonotype. This chain connects TRBV7-9 to TRBJ2-7, with D uncertain. V was shortened by 1 base and J by 0 bases, with 4 bases between the two germline ends. CDR3 size: 13 residues. Germline V CDR1 and CDR2: SEHNR, FQNEAQ (reference sequence). This CDR3 reads CASSLDSSYEQYF. In nucleotides, the CDR3 is TGTGCCAGCAGCTTAGACAGCTCCTACGAGCAGTACTTC.

J is TRBJ2-4 and V is TRBV30; D call uncertain. Germline values: CDR1 GTSNPN, CDR2 SVGIG (reference sequence). This CDR3 region has 16 residues. Trimming took 1 base from V and 3 from J, leaving 16 bases between them. The CDR3 loop reads CAWSGGILNGKNIQYF. The CDR3 coding sequence is TGTGCCTGGAGTGGTGGGATCCTGAATGGCAAAAACATTCAGTACTTC.

This clonotype was found many times. V usage is TRBV6-2 or TRBV6-3 and J usage is TRBJ1-5, with a weak D call TRBD1 (6 bases). There are 18 residues in the CDR3. The germline V gene has CDR1 MNHEY and CDR2 SVGEGT. The germline V and J ends were trimmed by 2 bases and 1 base, with 18 bases remaining between them. The CDR3 is CASSYTWQGINSNQPQHF. The CDR3 DNA is TGTGCCAGCAGTTACACATGGCAGGGGATTAACAGCAATCAGCCCCAGCATTTT.